This TCR beta chain was sequenced for a study of metastatic and nonmetastatic thyroid tumors (dated by TCRdb to 2018 to 2021). Background on the whole study: For patients with malignant and with benign thyroid disease, the researchers compared repertoires between peripheral blood samples and tumor or nodule tissue samples.

Overall study results and their limits: In both blood and tumor samples, TCR beta diversity was reported to be significantly higher in malignant tumors than in benign nodules.

As to this clone: Its cognate antigen has yet to be identified. The junction does not match germline at one end; this may be a read error.

The CDR3, cysteine through phenylalanine, is 13 amino acids long. Only CDR3 DNA is held: 39 bases, read in frame from base 1. As encoded in the germline V gene, CDR1 is MNHEY while CDR2 is SVGEGT. None of the patients had been given any treatment before thyroid surgery. The study retrospectively analysed patient clinical samples collected from about 2012 to 2019 using T-cell receptor beta sequencing. Receptor libraries were prepared by PCR. Sequencing took place on an Illumina HiSeq 4000. The TCR beta-chain CDR3 region of each patient was profiled by high-throughput sequencing. The source study handled its data this way. A classifier to discriminate distant-metastatic papillary thyroid cancer patients was built from CDR3 differences across clinicopathological groups. The Shannon index was used to measure repertoire diversity, and the Morisita-Horn index was used to measure how similar tumor and blood repertoires were. Clones were called with MiXCR by TCRdb after fastp trimmed the public reads at Q25, and only in-frame beta chains were retained. It is TCRdb's table, rather than the study itself, that gives the V and J calls and clone size. The sample table holds about 39,000 clones, of which 12% were seen once. Approximately 10% of the sample is taken by the ten largest.

Recombination joined TRBV6-2 or TRBV6-3 with TRBJ1-1, with the D gene too uncertain to name. This receptor was taken from a male donor with papillary thyroid cancer or a benign thyroid nodule (not recorded which). Some clones in this sample may be carry-over from other donors' samples. Sequencing was performed on blood. The encoded CDR3 is CVSSYEEATEAFF. The DNA reads TGTGTCAGCAGTTACGAGGAGGCAACTGAAGCTTTCTTT.